These T cell receptor beta chains were read from a single sample in a study of cytomegalovirus exposure and HLA in healthy donors. TCRdb's copy holds only in-frame clones and misses some; the assay was immunoSEQ multiplex PCR. This sample has about 150,000 clones, with 65% to 75% found just once. Sequenced material: PBMCs. The receptors shown here come from a man between 18 and 35 years old in good health and CMV-seronegative. Each CDR3 is given without its conserved first and last residue. Fields, in order: D gene, J gene, V gene, CDR3 protein. The D gene is left open where the match is weak.

>.|TRBJ2-6|TRBV6-1
ASRYGANVLT
>TRBD1|TRBJ2-3|TRBV29-1
SVDNRGPDTQY
>.|TRBJ1-5|TRBV5-8
ASSSFSNQPQH
>.|TRBJ1-5|TRBV19
ASTPPGFGQPQH
>TRBD1|TRBJ1-2|TRBV27
ASRDRARYGYT
>.|TRBJ2-3|TRBV7-8
ASRIGQSTDTQY
>TRBD1|TRBJ2-3|TRBV6-5
ASTARDRVGDTQY
>TRBD1|TRBJ1-5|TRBV30
AWSGGQGGDYSNQPQH
>.|TRBJ2-3|TRBV7-2
ASSLDFVEGVSTDTQY
>.|TRBJ1-2|TRBV6-1
ASRTGDWGYGYT
>.|TRBJ2-6|TRBV4-2
ASSQEGPGRISGANVLT
>.|TRBJ2-5|TRBV7-6
ASSFGPGGAGETQY
>TRBD1|TRBJ1-1|TRBV2
ASDLDRGVRNTEAF
>TRBD2|TRBJ2-3|TRBV5-1
ASTPMGRGAGDTQY
>TRBD2|TRBJ2-1|TRBV27
ASSLPSSGGDEQF
>.|TRBJ1-6|TRBV6-6
ASSRGGLNSPLH
>TRBD1|TRBJ1-1|TRBV29-1
SARQGYMNTEAF
>.|TRBJ1-6|TRBV5-6
ASSLGDRPVPLH
>.|TRBJ2-3|TRBV10-3
AIRPAGDTQY
>.|TRBJ1-2|TRBV28
ASTIPTQPGGYT
>TRBD1|TRBJ2-7|TRBV7-9
ASSLVPGGFYEQY
>.|TRBJ1-2|TRBV6-5
ASADRDFFYGYT
>TRBD1|TRBJ2-1|TRBV11-3
ASSSVGTGINEQF
>.|TRBJ2-6|TRBV4-3
ASSQGRSGANVLT
>.|TRBJ2-2|TRBV9
ASSVFPFTGLRANTGELF
>TRBD1|TRBJ2-4|TRBV6-6
ASSYPGQGGKNIQY
>.|TRBJ1-5|TRBV28
ASRKQGSGNQPQH
>.|TRBJ2-3|TRBV19
ASTGGRRTDTQY
>.|TRBJ2-3|TRBV6-6
ASSSRQSGDTQY
>.|TRBJ2-7|TRBV9
ASSAQPLDSTVYEQY
>TRBD1|TRBJ1-1|TRBV27
ASGSGTANTEAF
>.|TRBJ2-1|TRBV2
ASSGSGFLLDEQF
>.|TRBJ1-5|TRBV7-9
ASSRGGLSNQPQH
>TRBD1|TRBJ1-3|TRBV5-1
ASSLGQGGNTIY
>.|TRBJ2-2|TRBV20-1
SANLVNGLF
>TRBD1|TRBJ1-2|TRBV2
ARGQETNYGYT
>.|TRBJ2-7|TRBV7-3
ASSLTGIHEQY
>.|TRBJ2-5|TRBV5-6
ASSPRVHGETQY
>TRBD1|TRBJ1-3|TRBV4-3
ASSQDGTGIRGNTIY
>.|TRBJ1-1|TRBV15
ATKMTSENTEAF
>.|.|TRBV5-1
ASSLTGTAEQY
>TRBD1|TRBJ2-1|TRBV11-2
ASSTYRDRGLYNEQF
>TRBD2|TRBJ2-7|TRBV7-2
ASSSDSGVLSYEQY
>.|TRBJ1-2|TRBV4-2
ASSQDYRGYT
>.|.|TRBV4-1
ASSLAGQPYEQY
>TRBD1|TRBJ1-1|TRBV10-3
AISEPGQGPTF
>.|TRBJ2-3|TRBV7-9
ASSDWGEHDTQY
>TRBD1|TRBJ2-7|TRBV9
ASSYGGDRGAYEQY
>TRBD1|TRBJ1-1|TRBV30
AWSKQGSGEAF
>TRBD2|TRBJ2-1|TRBV7-9
ASSRTSGGHNEQF
>TRBD2|TRBJ2-3|TRBV15
ATSQTRGGTDTQY
>.|TRBJ1-2|TRBV7-2
ASSLGGLHGYT
>.|TRBJ2-3|TRBV9
ASSLDGATDTQY
>.|TRBJ2-3|TRBV11-3
ASSLSTGTQY
>.|TRBJ1-1|TRBV23-1
ASSPRGRGANTEAF
>.|TRBJ1-3|TRBV5-1
ASGAGPSGNTIY
>TRBD2|TRBJ2-1|TRBV2
ASSARLAGGLFHEQF
>.|TRBJ2-5|TRBV5-4
ASSSGLQQETQY
>.|TRBJ2-7|TRBV29-1
SVVKEGGYEQY
>TRBD2|TRBJ2-2|TRBV7-9
ASSLVAGGHTGELF